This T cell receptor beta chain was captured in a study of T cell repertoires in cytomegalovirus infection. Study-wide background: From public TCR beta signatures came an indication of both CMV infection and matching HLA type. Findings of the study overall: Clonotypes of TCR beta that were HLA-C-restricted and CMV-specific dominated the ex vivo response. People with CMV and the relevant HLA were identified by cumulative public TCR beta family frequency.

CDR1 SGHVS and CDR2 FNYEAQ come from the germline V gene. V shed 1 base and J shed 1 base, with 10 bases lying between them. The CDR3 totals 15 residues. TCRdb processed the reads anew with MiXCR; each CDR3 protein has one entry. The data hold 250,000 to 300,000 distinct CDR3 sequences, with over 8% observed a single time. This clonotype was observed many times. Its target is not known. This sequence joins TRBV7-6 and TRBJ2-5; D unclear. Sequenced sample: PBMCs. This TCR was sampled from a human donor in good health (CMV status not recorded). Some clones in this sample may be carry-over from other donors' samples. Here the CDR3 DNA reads TGTGCCAGCAGCTTAGGTCCCAGCCTCCAAGAGACCCAGTACTTC. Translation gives CASSLGPSLQETQYF.